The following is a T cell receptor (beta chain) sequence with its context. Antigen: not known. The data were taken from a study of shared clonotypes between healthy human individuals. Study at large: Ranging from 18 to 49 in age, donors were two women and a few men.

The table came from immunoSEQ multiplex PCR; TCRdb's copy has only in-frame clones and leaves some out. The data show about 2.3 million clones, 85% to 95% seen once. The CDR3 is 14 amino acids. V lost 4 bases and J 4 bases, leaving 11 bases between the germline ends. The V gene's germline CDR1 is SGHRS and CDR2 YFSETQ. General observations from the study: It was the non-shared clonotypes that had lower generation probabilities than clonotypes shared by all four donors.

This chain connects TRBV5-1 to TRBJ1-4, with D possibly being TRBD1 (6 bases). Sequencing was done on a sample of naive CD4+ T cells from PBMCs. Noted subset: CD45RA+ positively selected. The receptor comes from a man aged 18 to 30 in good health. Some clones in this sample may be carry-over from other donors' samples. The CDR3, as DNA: TGCGCCAGCAGCCCGGAGGGGGGTAATGAAAAACTGTTTTTT. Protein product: CASSPEGGNEKLFF.